This T cell receptor (beta chain) derives from a study of T cells and Merkel cell carcinoma outcomes. Broader study findings: Repertoire plus T-cell density reportedly predicted Merkel cell carcinoma outcomes.

Germline V lookup: CDR1 SGHNT, CDR2 YYREEE (reference sequence). This CDR3 is 13 amino acids long. The V end was cut by 4 bases, the J end by 3 bases, with 8 bases between. Only in-frame clones appear in the TCRdb table, and some are missing; sequencing was by immunoSEQ multiplex PCR. The data hold roughly 230 clones, with around 92% observed a single time. To note about this clone: The antigen remains unidentified.

The chain uses TRBV5-4 and TRBJ1-5; perhaps TRBD1 as D (6 bases). The sequenced material came from tumor tissue from Merkel cell carcinoma. This TCR came from a human donor with Merkel cell carcinoma. CDR3 region: CASSTGYNQPQHF. CDR3 DNA sequence: TGTGCCAGCAGCACAGGGTACAATCAGCCCCAGCATTTT.